This record covers a single T cell receptor beta chain. The target antigen is unknown. This specimen belongs to a study of cytomegalovirus exposure and HLA in healthy donors. Findings and limits, study-wide: TCR beta sequences numbering some 17,000 were associated with HLA alleles at 0.05 false discovery rate in a later analysis. Donors were assumed by presence/absence analyses to have roughly uniform sequencing depth. Several of the most significant clusters appeared, in a later analysis, to be linked to common viral pathogens. Through in vitro validation, three CMV-associated chains were shown to be specific for CMV antigens.

Per germline, CDR1 SQVTM and CDR2 ANQGSEA. V lost 0 bases and J 4 bases, leaving 10 bases between the germline ends. The CDR3 has 14 residues. The primer mix had 60 Vbeta and 13 Jbeta primers. The method was immunoSEQ multiplex PCR; TCRdb's version includes in-frame clones alone and lacks a portion of them. The data contain approximately 97,000 clones, roughly 60% of them singletons. The TCR was taken from a human donor in good health. The chain joins TRBV29-1 to TRBJ1-3; no firm D call. What was sequenced was PBMCs. CDR3 sequence reads: CSVEERYAGNTIYF. The DNA of the CDR3 is TGCAGCGTTGAAGAGCGCTACGCCGGAAACACCATATATTTT. The entire variable domain, with the rest obtained from reference TRBV29-1 and TRBJ1-3, is as follows: SAVISQKPSRDICQRGTSLTIQCQVDSQVTMMFWYRQQPGQSLTLIATANQGSEATYESGFVIDKFPISRPNLTFSTLTVSNMSPEDSSIYLCSVEERYAGNTIYFGEGSWLTVV.